The 14 T cell receptor beta chains below come from one sample, sequenced in a study of shared clonotypes between healthy human individuals. TCRdb's copy holds only in-frame clones and misses some; the assay was immunoSEQ multiplex PCR. This table has approximately 1.9 million clones, 80% to 95% appearing once. Naive CD8 cells lacked CD45RO and underwent positive selection for CCR7, leaving out terminally differentiated effector memory CD45RA+ cells. Input material: naive CD8+ T cells from PBMCs. These receptors were obtained from a man younger than 35 in good health. Some clones in this sample may be carry-over from other donors' samples.

This sequence joins TRBV7-9 and TRBJ1-2; D is unclear. Trimming left V 5 bases short and J 5 bases short, with 18 bases between. Germline V gene lookup returns CDR1 SEHNR and CDR2 FQNEAQ (reference sequence). There are 15 residues in the CDR3. CDR3 sequence reads: CASSPKGFIEYGYTF. CDR3 in DNA: TGTGCCAGCAGCCCCAAGGGATTTATCGAATATGGCTACACCTTC.

Worth noting for this clone: In the same sample, other DNA sequences code for this CDR3. This sequence joins TRBV28 and TRBJ2-7, with TRBD1 identical over 10 bases. The germline V gene has CDR1 MDHEN and CDR2 SYDVKM. This CDR3 has 13 residues. The trim removed 6 bases at V and 3 bases at J, leaving 2 bases unmatched. CDR3: CASRGTGVYEQYF. In DNA form, the CDR3 reads TGTGCCAGCAGGGGGACAGGGGTCTACGAGCAGTACTTC.

The CDR3 nucleotides are TGTGCCAGCAGCTTAGGGGTTAGAATTTCGGGAATGAACACTGAAGCTTTCTTT. This translates into CASSLGVRISGMNTEAFF. The chain carries TRBV7-3 and TRBJ1-1; D is unclear. CDR3 size: 18 residues. V lost 2 bases and J 0 bases, leaving 19 bases between the germline ends. Per germline, CDR1 SGHTA and CDR2 FQGTGA.

A single count supports this clone. The DNA of the CDR3 is TGTGCCAGCAGCCAAGGGGGCGGGGACAGGGCTTATGGCTACACCTTC. It codes for CASSQGGGDRAYGYTF. The chain carries TRBV4-2 and TRBJ1-2, with 9 positions matching TRBD1. Germline assignment: CDR1 LGHNA and CDR2 YNFKEQ. The V gene end was trimmed by 1 base and the J gene end by 5 bases; junction bases not matched to a gene: 8. CDR3 length equals 16 residues.

With regard to this clone: Other DNA variants within this sample encode the same CDR3. The J gene is TRBJ2-1, the V gene TRBV19; TRBD2 aligns across 10 bases. The CDR3 sequence is 15 residues long. The germline V gene has CDR1 LNHDA and CDR2 SQIVND (reference sequence). After removal of 3 bases from V and 4 bases from J, the junction contained 3 bases not matched to a gene. For the CDR3, the DNA is TGTGCCAGTAGTATCGGACTAGCGGTATACAATGAGCAGTTCTTC. Its translation: CASSIGLAVYNEQFF.

This clone occurred once. The CDR3 coding sequence is TGTGCCAGCAGCCCCGCCGAAAACTATGGCTACACCTTC. Translation: CASSPAENYGYTF. The rearrangement joins TRBV11-2 to TRBJ1-2; D is undetermined. V lost 5 bases and J lost 2, with 9 bases in between. This CDR3 comprises 13 residues. In germline, CDR1 is SGHAT, CDR2 FQNNGV.

The chain has TRBV6-5 and TRBJ1-5; 9 positions match TRBD1. The V and J ends lost 6 bases and 3 bases, in that order; junction bases with no gene match: 6. The CDR3 is 15 residues long. Germline V lookup: CDR1 MNHEY, CDR2 SVGAGI. The CDR3 sequence: CASSQDRGTNQPQHF. The CDR3 bases are TGTGCCAGCAGCCAGGACAGGGGCACCAATCAGCCCCAGCATTTT.

The chain uses TRBV5-4 and TRBJ2-1; 12 bases fit TRBD2. Trimming removed 3 bases from V and 6 bases from J; junction bases left unmatched: 7. The CDR3 has 16 amino acids. CDR1 and CDR2 (germline): SGHNT, YYREEE (reference sequence). CDR3 loop: CASSWGPGLAGNEQFF. The CDR3 nucleotides are TGTGCCAGCAGCTGGGGCCCGGGACTAGCGGGCAATGAGCAGTTCTTC.

The rearrangement uses TRBV14 and TRBJ2-7; tentative D call: TRBD1 (5 bases). The germline CDR1 and CDR2 sequences are SGHDN and FVKESK. This CDR3 comprises 14 residues. Trimming shortened V by 3 bases and J by 2 bases, and 11 bases separated the two germline ends. CDR3: CASSHLGRPYEQYF. The CDR3, as DNA: TGTGCCAGCAGCCATTTGGGGCGGCCCTACGAGCAGTACTTC.

CDR3 nucleotide sequence: TGTGCCACCAGCAGGACAGGGGAACCAAATGAGCAGTTCTTC. Its protein product is CATSRTGEPNEQFF. The V and J genes are TRBV15 and TRBJ2-1; 8 nucleotides agree with TRBD1. V was clipped by 3 bases and J by 7 bases; unmatched bases: 5. Per germline, CDR1 LNHNV and CDR2 YYDKDF (reference sequence). CDR3 length equals 14 residues.

The rearrangement uses TRBV19 and TRBJ2-1; the D gene is possibly TRBD1 (5 bases). Germline V CDR1 and CDR2: LNHDA, SQIVND (reference sequence). Trimming left V 7 bases short and J 7 bases short, with 14 bases between. The CDR3 length is 13 residues. The CDR3, as DNA: TGTGCCAGTACCGACCCAGGGTATAATGAGCAGTTCTTC. Protein sequence: CASTDPGYNEQFF.

J is TRBJ2-7 and V is TRBV1. TRBV1 is listed as a pseudogene. The CDR3 has 15 residues. For the CDR3, the DNA is TGCACCAGCAGGGCCCACGGAACGAGCTCCTACGAGCAGTACTTC. Translated: CTSRAHGTSSYEQYF.

V is TRBV5-8 and J is TRBJ1-3; TRBD1 matches 7 bases. The germline V gene encodes CDR1 SGHTS and CDR2 YDEGEE. The length of the CDR3 is 15 residues. After removal of 0 bases from V and 4 bases from J, the junction contained 4 bases not matched to a gene. For the CDR3, the DNA is TGTGCCAGCAGCTTGGCATCAGGGGGAGGAAACACCATATATTTT. It is translated as CASSLASGGGNTIYF. Complete variable domain (other parts from reference TRBV5-8 and TRBJ1-3): EAGVTQSPTHLIKTRGQQATLRCSPISGHTSVYWYQQALGLGLQFLLWYDEGEERNRGNFPPRFSGRQFPNYSSELNVNALELEDSALYLCASSLASGGGNTIYFGEGSWLTVV.

The chain uses TRBV13 and TRBJ2-5; D is perhaps TRBD1 (6 bases). CDR1 is PRHDT, CDR2 FYEKMQ, per germline (reference sequence). This CDR3 has 16 residues. With 6 bases removed from V and 5 bases from J, the gap between germline ends came to 22 bases. CDR3 in DNA: TGTGCCAGCAGTCATAACAGGGCTGGGGCTCGGGAGACCCAGTACTTC. This sequence encodes CASSHNRAGARETQYF.